These 24 T cell receptor beta chains share one sample of origin, sequenced in a study of shared clonotypes between healthy human individuals. Only in-frame clones appear in the TCRdb table, and some are missing; sequencing was by immunoSEQ multiplex PCR. The sample lists 500,000 to 700,000 clones, approximately 95% seen once, with approximately 0.11% in the top ten. Naive CD8 cells, CD45RO-negative and positively selected for CCR7, excluded terminally differentiated effector memory CD45RA+ cells. The sample comprised naive CD8+ T cells sorted from blood. The receptors shown here come from a woman younger than 45 in good health.

The genes are TRBV13 and TRBJ2-4; 16 bases align to TRBD2. This CDR3 contains 15 residues. From germline, CDR1 is PRHDT and CDR2 FYEKMQ (reference sequence). V was clipped by 6 bases and J by 15 bases; unmatched bases: 11. For the CDR3, the DNA is TGTGCCAGCAGACACGGGACTAGCGGGAGGGCACGAGTGTACTTC. It yields the protein CASRHGTSGRARVYF.

The V gene is TRBV28, the J gene TRBJ1-6; no clear D. Germline V gives CDR1 MDHEN, CDR2 SYDVKM. Trimming removed 4 bases from V and 8 bases from J, with 6 bases in between. This CDR3 has 12 residues. CDR3 nucleotides: TGTGCCAGCAGTTCCCCGGATTCACCCCTCCACTTT. This codes for CASSSPDSPLHF.

This chain uses TRBV7-9 with TRBJ2-1, with D possibly TRBD1 on 5 matching bases. The germline V gene has CDR1 SEHNR and CDR2 FQNEAQ (reference sequence). V was cut by 5 bases and J by 8 bases, with 7 bases left in between. The CDR3 contains 11 residues. The CDR3 spells CASSPGYEQFF. The CDR3 DNA is TGTGCCAGCAGCCCAGGGTATGAGCAGTTCTTC. Supplemented by reference TRBV7-9 and TRBJ2-1, the full variable domain reads DTGVSQNPRHKITKRGQNVTFRCDPISEHNRLYWYRQTLGQGPEFLTYFQNEAQLEKSRLLSDRFSAERPKGSFSTLEIQRTEQGDSAMYLCASSPGYEQFFGPGTRLTVL.

The chain has TRBV27 and TRBJ2-7; either TRBD1 or TRBD2 may supply D (5 bases each). In germline, CDR1 is MNHEY, CDR2 SMNVEV (reference sequence). The CDR3 covers 14 residues. V shed 4 bases and J shed 3 bases, with 13 bases lying between them. The CDR3 region is CASSYDSGLYEQYF. CDR3 DNA: TGTGCCAGCAGTTACGACAGTGGACTCTACGAGCAGTACTTC.

The chain recombines TRBV7-9 with TRBJ2-1; tentatively, D is TRBD1 or TRBD2 (6 bases each). This CDR3 comprises 15 residues. V lost 4 bases to trimming and J lost 2 bases, with 12 bases between them. Germline loops: CDR1 SEHNR, CDR2 FQNEAQ (reference sequence). CDR3 amino acids: CASSSEGGPYNEQFF. CDR3 DNA sequence: TGTGCCAGCAGCTCTGAGGGGGGACCCTACAATGAGCAGTTCTTC. Filled out from reference TRBV7-9 and TRBJ2-1, the complete variable domain reads DTGVSQNPRHKITKRGQNVTFRCDPISEHNRLYWYRQTLGQGPEFLTYFQNEAQLEKSRLLSDRFSAERPKGSFSTLEIQRTEQGDSAMYLCASSSEGGPYNEQFFGPGTRLTVL.

The chain joins TRBV13 to TRBJ2-7; 12 nucleotides agree with TRBD2. The CDR3 runs to 16 residues. Germline V gene sequence: CDR1 PRHDT, CDR2 FYEKMQ (reference sequence). V lost 5 bases to trimming and J lost 3 bases; unmatched junction nucleotides: 8. CDR3 residues: CASSHRTSGIYYEQYF. CDR3 DNA: TGTGCCAGCAGCCACCGGACTAGCGGGATATACTACGAGCAGTACTTC. Using reference TRBV13 and TRBJ2-7 for the parts outside the CDR3, the full variable domain is AAGVIQSPRHLIKEKRETATLKCYPIPRHDTVYWYQQGPGQDPQFLISFYEKMQSDKGSIPDRFSAQQFSDYHSELNMSSLELGDSALYFCASSHRTSGIYYEQYFGPGTRLTVT.

The chain employs TRBV7-8 and TRBJ2-3; 12 bases map to TRBD2. Trimming removed 5 bases from V and 0 bases from J; junction bases left unmatched: 9. The CDR3 runs 18 residues. Germline V lookup: CDR1 SGHVS, CDR2 FQNEAQ. Here the CDR3 DNA reads TGTGCCAGCAGCCCGAGACTAGCGGGAGTATCTAGCACAGATACGCAGTATTTT. Residues: CASSPRLAGVSSTDTQYF.

V is TRBV7-9 and J is TRBJ2-5; D may be TRBD1 or TRBD2 (5 bases each). The end of the DNA aligns better with TRBJ2-7, so the J call may be wrong. The CDR3 loop spans 13 amino acids. Germline CDR1 and CDR2: SEHNR and FQNEAQ (reference sequence). In nucleotides, the CDR3 is TGTGCCAGCAGCCTCGGTGGGGGTGGCGAGCAGTACTTC. Its translation is CASSLGGGGEQYF.

This clone has a single count. This chain connects TRBV27 to TRBJ2-1; 9 bases agree with TRBD2. Looked up from germline, CDR1 is MNHEY and CDR2 is SMNVEV (reference sequence). Unmatched junction bases numbered 11, after V lost 1 base and J lost 4 bases. The CDR3 contains 18 residues. The CDR3 loop is CASSLLLAGGPRYNEQFF. The CDR3 DNA reads TGTGCCAGCAGTTTATTGCTCGCGGGAGGGCCGCGTTACAATGAGCAGTTCTTC.

V and J are TRBV28 and TRBJ2-5; possible D gene TRBD2, 5 bases. The J call is in doubt because the DNA end fits TRBJ2-7 better. This CDR3 spans 13 amino acids. CDR1 and CDR2 (germline): MDHEN, SYDVKM. CDR3 amino acids: CASRGSGLYEQYF. The CDR3 DNA is TGTGCCAGCAGAGGAAGCGGCCTCTACGAGCAGTACTTC.

This clone appeared a few times. V usage is TRBV4-1 and J usage is TRBJ1-1; D ambiguous. Germline CDR1 and CDR2: MGHRA and YSYEKL. V lost 4 bases and J lost 6, with 15 bases in between. The length of the CDR3 is 14 residues. The CDR3 loop is CASSPSSLVPEAFF. The CDR3 DNA reads as TGCGCCAGCAGCCCCAGCTCGCTGGTCCCTGAAGCTTTCTTT.

The chain combines TRBV4-1 with TRBJ1-2; D is unresolved. This CDR3 has 15 amino acids. Germline CDR1 MGHRA, CDR2 YSYEKL. The V end was cut by 5 bases, the J end by 2 bases, with 15 bases between. The CDR3 nucleotides read TGCGCCAGCAGCTTCGATGATAGGCAAAACTATGGCTACACCTTC. Translating gives CASSFDDRQNYGYTF.

The chain links TRBV27 to TRBJ2-7; 9 bases agree with TRBD1. J was trimmed by 1 base and V by 5 bases; bases with no gene match: 6. Germline CDR1 is MNHEY and CDR2 is SMNVEV (reference sequence). This CDR3 is built from 15 residues. The CDR3 sequence: CASSPRDRESYEQYF. In nucleotides, the CDR3 is TGTGCCAGCAGTCCTCGGGACAGGGAATCCTACGAGCAGTACTTC.

The chain recombines TRBV7-2 with TRBJ2-7; a possible D gene is TRBD1 (5 bases). The V gene lost 4 bases and the J gene lost 2 bases, with 9 bases spanning the gap. The CDR3 is made up of 13 amino acids. Germline-derived CDR1 and CDR2 are SGHTA and FQGNSA. The DNA of the CDR3 is TGTGCCAGCAGCTCGGACATTGCCTACGAGCAGTACTTC. Its translation is CASSSDIAYEQYF.

The J gene is TRBJ1-2, the V gene TRBV4-1, with a tentative D call TRBD1 (5 bases). Germline CDR1 and CDR2: MGHRA and YSYEKL. This CDR3 has 16 amino acids. Deletions cut 4 bases from V and 4 bases from J, with 19 bases between. The CDR3 is CASSPPSGTLRYGYTF. Written as DNA, the CDR3 is TGCGCCAGCAGCCCTCCTTCGGGGACCCTCCGCTATGGCTACACCTTC.

The chain joins TRBV5-1 to TRBJ1-1; the match to TRBD1 covers 8 bases. CDR1 and CDR2 from the germline V gene are SGHRS and YFSETQ. This CDR3 comprises 16 residues. J was trimmed by 6 bases and V by 3 bases; bases with no gene match: 13. CDR3 coding DNA: TGCGCCAGCAGCTCCGGACAGGGAATCGTTCCCGCTGAAGCTTTCTTT. This translates into CASSSGQGIVPAEAFF.

This rearrangement joins TRBV7-9 to TRBJ2-1; TRBD2 agrees at 10 bases. V was pared by 6 bases and J by 7 bases, with 3 bases of the junction left unmatched. Per germline, CDR1 SEHNR and CDR2 FQNEAQ (reference sequence). The CDR3 contains 13 residues. CDR3 bases: TGTGCCAGCAGTCTTAGCGGGGGGAATGAGCAGTTCTTC. Protein sequence: CASSLSGGNEQFF.

This clone was seen only once. This rearrangement joins TRBV6-5 to TRBJ2-7, with TRBD2 as a possible D gene (5 bases). This CDR3 region has 12 residues. V lost 8 bases and J lost 6, with 14 bases in between. CDR1 and CDR2 (germline): MNHEY, SVGAGI. CDR3 protein: CASRPEVGEQYF. CDR3 coding DNA: TGTGCCAGCCGGCCGGAGGTAGGCGAGCAGTACTTC.

The chain employs TRBV7-9 and TRBJ2-3; D is possibly TRBD2 (5 bases). V lost 5 bases and J 7 bases, leaving 19 bases between the germline ends. CDR3 length: 15 amino acids. Germline values: CDR1 SEHNR, CDR2 FQNEAQ (reference sequence). CDR3 sequence (DNA): TGTGCCAGCAGCCCTCCCCGCGATAGCGCCAATACGCAGTATTTT. It codes for CASSPPRDSANTQYF.

Concerning this clone: At one end the junction does not follow the germline gene, possibly because of a read error. The chain links TRBV27 to TRBJ1-1, with D unclear. Germline lookup yields CDR1 MNHEY and CDR2 SMNVEV (reference sequence). This CDR3 has 13 amino acids. CDR3 nucleotides: TGCCCCAGTCCGGCCGCCTTGAACACTGAAGCTTTCTTT. Its protein is CPSPAALNTEAFF.

The chain has TRBV6-1 and TRBJ2-7, with 10 positions matching TRBD2. Germline lookup yields CDR1 MNHNS and CDR2 SASEGT. This CDR3 has 16 residues. The trim removed 0 bases at V and 9 bases at J, leaving 11 bases unmatched. The CDR3 DNA reads TGTGCCAGCAGTGAAGCGGCCATGAGATTAGCGGGAGGGCAGTACTTC. It is translated as CASSEAAMRLAGGQYF.

In regard to this clone: This specimen includes other DNA sequences encoding the same CDR3. This chain uses TRBV13 with TRBJ2-1; 9 bases agree with TRBD2. CDR1 and CDR2 from the germline V gene are PRHDT and FYEKMQ (reference sequence). The CDR3 extends over 15 amino acids. Germline trimming cut 0 bases from V and 3 bases from J; bases unmatched to any gene: 0. The CDR3, as DNA: TGTGCCAGCAGCTTAGGGACTAGCGGCTACAATGAGCAGTTCTTC. Translation: CASSLGTSGYNEQFF.

Note on this clone: Distinct nucleotide sequences in the sample also encode this CDR3. The V and J genes are TRBV27 and TRBJ2-7; D possibly uses TRBD1 or TRBD2 (5 bases each). The V gene lost 3 bases and the J gene lost 5 bases, with 5 bases spanning the gap. Germline-derived CDR1 and CDR2 are MNHEY and SMNVEV (reference sequence). The CDR3 sequence is 11 residues long. The DNA for the CDR3 is TGTGCCAGCAGTTTGGGGGACGAGCAGTACTTC. Translation: CASSLGDEQYF.

This sequence joins TRBV5-6 and TRBJ2-7; D ambiguous. Trimming stripped 4 bases from V and 2 bases from J, with 13 bases between. The germline CDR1 and CDR2 sequences are SGHDT and YYEEEE. CDR3 length: 14 amino acids. The CDR3, as DNA: TGTGCCAGCAGCCCCGGCGTTGGGGCCTACGAGCAGTACTTC. This gives the protein CASSPGVGAYEQYF. Full variable domain (remainder filled in from reference TRBV5-6 and TRBJ2-7): DAGVTQSPTHLIKTRGQQVTLRCSPKSGHDTVSWYQQALGQGPQFIFQYYEEEERQRGNFPDRFSGHQFPNYSSELNVNALLLGDSALYLCASSPGVGAYEQYFGPGTRLTVT.